Presented here are 26 T cell receptor beta chains from one specimen sequenced in a study of CD8 T cells in ankylosing spondylitis. No cognate antigen is known for these TCRs. TCRdb redid the calling of the 5' RACE reads with MiXCR, one entry per CDR3 protein. The sample holds hundreds of thousands of distinct CDR3 sequences; about 11% are singletons and the top ten take approximately 0.51%. Study-level findings and limits: It appeared that ankylosing spondylitis blood was characterized by a TCR beta motif of roughly 8 highly homologous variants.

Sequences were obtained from blood, either unsorted or a sorted T cell fraction (not recorded which). These receptors were taken from a male donor with ankylosing spondylitis.

The genes are TRBV6-1 and TRBJ1-6, with TRBD1 as a possible D gene (6 bases). Trimming pared 6 bases from V and 7 bases from J, leaving 10 bases between. The CDR3 spans 13 residues. CDR1 MNHNS and CDR2 SASEGT come from the germline V gene. CDR3 region: CASRFTGNSPLHF. The CDR3, as DNA: TGTGCCAGCAGATTCACAGGGAATTCACCCCTCCACTTT.

This clonotype was seen repeatedly, ten times or more. V is TRBV5-5 and J is TRBJ2-7; 7 bases are shared with TRBD2. Germline CDR1 SGHKS, CDR2 YYEKEE (reference sequence). This CDR3 region has 14 residues. V lost 0 bases and J lost 5; bases outside the gene matches: 5. CDR3 coding DNA: TGTGCCAGCAGCTTGGTAGGGAGGGCCCACGAGCAGTACTTC. This encodes CASSLVGRAHEQYF.

The chain carries TRBV3-1 and TRBJ2-4; tentatively, D is TRBD2 (5 bases). V gave up 0 bases and J gave up 4 bases, with 7 bases separating them. CDR1 is LGHDT and CDR2 is YNNKEL in the germline V gene (reference sequence). The CDR3 spans 14 residues. This CDR3 is CASSQDRGKNIQYF. The CDR3 coding sequence is TGTGCCAGCAGCCAAGACAGAGGGAAAAACATTCAGTACTTC.

This clonotype was found many times. J is TRBJ2-7 and V is TRBV29-1; D may be TRBD1 (5 bases). Trimming cost V 0 bases and J 2 bases, with 8 bases left between them. CDR3 length: 13 amino acids. Germline V gene sequence: CDR1 SQVTM, CDR2 ANQGSEA. CDR3 region: CSVEDARAYEQYF. The CDR3 DNA follows: TGCAGCGTTGAAGACGCCAGGGCCTACGAGCAGTACTTC.

This clonotype was observed at least ten times. CDR3 bases: TGTGCCAGCTCAGGGGTCGGAAACACCATATATTTT. Its translation: CASSGVGNTIYF. V usage is TRBV6-5 and J usage is TRBJ1-3; possibly TRBD1 for D (6 bases). From germline, CDR1 is MNHEY and CDR2 SVGAGI. The V end was cut by 8 bases, the J end by 4 bases, with 9 bases between. CDR3 size: 12 residues.

The chain links TRBV6-5 to TRBJ2-1; D may correspond to TRBD1 or TRBD2 (6 bases each). The CDR3 totals 15 residues. Per germline, CDR1 MNHEY and CDR2 SVGAGI. The V and J ends lost 2 bases and 9 bases respectively, with 17 bases between them. The CDR3, as DNA: TGTGCCAGCAGTTACCCCCAGATCGGGGGCATTGAGCAGTTCTTC. As protein: CASSYPQIGGIEQFF.

As concerns this clonotype: A read error may account for a junction end that differs from germline. The chain is built from TRBV11-2 and TRBJ2-3, with TRBD2 as a possible D gene (6 bases). The germline CDR1 and CDR2 sequences are SGHAT and FQNNGV. This CDR3 region has 13 residues. The CDR3 region has the DNA TGTGTCAGCAGCAGGAGGGAATCAGATACGCAGTATTTT. This codes for CVSSRRESDTQYF.

This clonotype was seen many times. The chain recombines TRBV29-1 with TRBJ2-4; 8 bases agree with TRBD1. Germline V gene sequence: CDR1 SQVTM, CDR2 ANQGSEA. The ends lost 5 bases at V and 7 bases at J; junction bases unmatched: 10. This CDR3 spans 14 amino acids. The CDR3 reads CSVSQGAPRNIQYF. DNA for the CDR3: TGCAGCGTTTCTCAGGGGGCCCCTAGGAACATTCAGTACTTC.

This chain joins TRBV24-1 and TRBJ2-7; D is undetermined. CDR3 size: 13 residues. The V gene lost 8 bases and the J gene lost 3 bases, with 13 bases spanning the gap. Germline V gives CDR1 KGHDR, CDR2 SFDVKD. The CDR3 nucleotides read TGTGCCACCAACGAAGGACGAGGCTACGAGCAGTACTTC. Its protein product is CATNEGRGYEQYF.

In its sample, this clonotype was seen a few times. CDR3 coding DNA: TGTGCCAGCAGTGCCAGGGACACCCACACTGAAGCTTTCTTT. Translation: CASSARDTHTEAFF. The chain links TRBV6-1 to TRBJ1-1; perhaps TRBD1 as D (6 bases). This CDR3 comprises 14 residues. In germline, CDR1 is MNHNS, CDR2 SASEGT. Trimming removed 4 bases at V and 3 bases at J, with 12 bases between.

The chain joins TRBV6-1 to TRBJ2-7, with 7 positions matching TRBD1. Germline V gene data show CDR1 as MNHNS and CDR2 as SASEGT. With V trimmed by 5 bases and J by 1 base, 5 bases remained unmatched. The CDR3 covers 14 residues. CDR3 in amino acids: CASSTWDRSYEQYF. The CDR3 DNA reads as TGTGCCAGCAGTACATGGGACAGATCCTACGAGCAGTACTTC.

V gene TRBV4-3 combines with J gene TRBJ1-2; D is unresolved. CDR1 is LGHNA and CDR2 is YSLEER in the germline V gene. V shed 1 base and J shed 4 bases, with 13 bases lying between them. The CDR3 length is 15 residues. The CDR3 spells CASSQGSTGSYGYTF. For the CDR3, the DNA is TGCGCCAGCAGCCAAGGGTCCACCGGCTCCTATGGCTACACCTTC.

This clonotype has at least ten counts. The V gene is TRBV28, the J gene TRBJ2-1, with 7 bases matching TRBD2. The germline gives CDR1 MDHEN, CDR2 SYDVKM. The CDR3 is 13 amino acids. The J segment lost 10 bases and the V segment lost 6 bases, leaving 9 bases of the junction unmatched. This chain's CDR3 is CASRRGLADEQFF. CDR3 bases: TGTGCCAGCAGGAGAGGCCTAGCGGACGAGCAGTTCTTC.

This clonotype was picked up a small number of times. The chain couples TRBV7-2 to TRBJ2-1, with unresolved D. The CDR3 is 14 residues long. The V and J ends lost 5 bases and 3 bases respectively, with 11 bases between them. Germline CDR1 and CDR2: SGHTA and FQGNSA. CDR3 in amino acids: CASSPHGVYNEQFF. The CDR3, as DNA: TGTGCCAGCAGCCCCCACGGCGTCTACAATGAGCAGTTCTTC.

This clonotype has a count of ten or more. This rearrangement joins TRBV29-1 to TRBJ2-1; 7 bases align to TRBD2. The V gene's germline CDR1 is SQVTM and CDR2 ANQGSEA. Germline trimming cut 7 bases from V and 0 bases from J; bases unmatched to any gene: 9. This CDR3 has 15 residues. CDR3 region: CSASTSRSSYNEQFF. CDR3 nucleotide sequence: TGCAGCGCCTCGACTAGCCGGAGCTCCTACAATGAGCAGTTCTTC.

The rearrangement links TRBV28 to TRBJ2-7; D is perhaps TRBD1 (6 bases). V shed 6 bases and J shed 2 bases, with 20 bases lying between them. Germline V gene sequence: CDR1 MDHEN, CDR2 SYDVKM. The length of the CDR3 is 16 residues. The CDR3 here is CASRTGSPNVPYEQYF. The DNA for the CDR3 is TGTGCCAGCAGAACAGGGAGCCCCAACGTACCCTACGAGCAGTACTTC.

The CDR3 sequence is CAISDWASGPMNTGELFF. For the CDR3, the DNA is TGTGCCATCAGTGACTGGGCCTCGGGACCCATGAACACCGGGGAGCTGTTTTTT. The V call is TRBV10-3, the J call TRBJ2-2; either TRBD1 or TRBD2 may supply D (5 bases each). V lost 3 bases to trimming and J lost 1 base, with 18 bases between them. The CDR3 is 18 amino acids. The germline V gene encodes CDR1 ENHRY and CDR2 SYGVKD.

This clonotype was recorded many times. The gene calls are TRBV20-1 and TRBJ2-7; D call uncertain. Germline CDR1 reads DFQATT; CDR2 reads SNEGSKA (reference sequence). The CDR3 length is 14 residues. Between the trimmed V and J ends, which lost 6 bases and 0 bases, there was a span of 15 bases. CDR3 loop: CSAIEGWGSYEQYF. The CDR3 DNA reads as TGCAGTGCCATCGAAGGCTGGGGCTCCTACGAGCAGTACTTC.

V gene TRBV5-5 combines with J gene TRBJ2-1; D is unclear. Trimming took 0 bases from V and 1 from J, leaving 8 bases between them. Germline assignment: CDR1 SGHKS and CDR2 YYEKEE (reference sequence). CDR3 length: 15 residues. The CDR3 region has the DNA TGTGCCAGCAGCTTGGGTTTCGGTTCCTACAATGAGCAGTTCTTC. Translated: CASSLGFGSYNEQFF.

The V and J genes are TRBV18 and TRBJ2-1; the D gene is possibly TRBD1 (5 bases). Germline lookup yields CDR1 KGHSH and CDR2 LQKENI. The length of the CDR3 is 13 residues. The V end lost 5 bases, the J end lost 5 bases, and 10 bases lay between the germline ends. This CDR3 reads CASSSRQHNEQFF. CDR3 nucleotide sequence: TGTGCCAGCTCATCTCGACAGCACAATGAGCAGTTCTTC.

The V gene is TRBV30, the J gene TRBJ2-1; 10 bases agree with TRBD2. The CDR3 sequence is 16 residues long. Germline V gene lookup returns CDR1 GTSNPN and CDR2 SVGIG (reference sequence). After removal of 3 bases from V and 14 bases from J, the junction contained 19 bases not matched to a gene. The CDR3 protein is CAWRDLSGRANFNKFF. The CDR3 DNA reads as TGTGCCTGGAGGGATCTGAGCGGGAGGGCCAACTTTAACAAGTTCTTC.

This clonotype was seen only a few times. The V call is TRBV20-1, the J call TRBJ2-5; D might be TRBD2 (5 bases). CDR3 length: 14 amino acids. V lost 3 bases, J lost 5 bases, and 16 bases lay in between. The germline gives CDR1 DFQATT, CDR2 SNEGSKA (reference sequence). The CDR3 sequence is CSARRGSERETQYF. CDR3 DNA sequence: TGCAGTGCTAGGCGCGGGTCGGAGAGGGAGACCCAGTACTTC.

The chain uses TRBV6-1 and TRBJ1-5; D is unresolved. CDR1 is MNHNS and CDR2 is SASEGT in the germline V gene. The CDR3 extends over 15 amino acids. V shed 4 bases and J shed 4 bases, with 14 bases lying between them. The CDR3 spells CASSALQRWNQPQHF. CDR3 nucleotide sequence: TGTGCCAGCAGTGCCTTACAGAGGTGGAATCAGCCCCAGCATTTT.

The sample holds a few counts of this clonotype. The J gene is TRBJ1-2, the V gene TRBV12-3 or TRBV12-4; 7 bases map to TRBD1. The CDR3 is made up of 14 amino acids. J was trimmed by 6 bases and V by 7 bases; bases with no gene match: 11. CDR3 DNA sequence: TGTGCCAGCACACCCCGACTCAGGGGGAATGGCTACACCTTC. Its protein product is CASTPRLRGNGYTF.

The rearrangement joins TRBV20-1 to TRBJ2-7, with 8 positions matching TRBD2. Trimming removed 7 bases from V and 7 bases from J; junction bases left unmatched: 9. This CDR3 spans 12 amino acids. Germline lookup yields CDR1 DFQATT and CDR2 SNEGSKA (reference sequence). The CDR3 is CSVAGLAEEQYF. As DNA, the CDR3 is TGCAGTGTTGCCGGACTAGCAGAAGAGCAGTACTTC.

This clonotype was found a few times. The J gene is TRBJ1-2, the V gene TRBV6-1; D possibly corresponds to TRBD1 (6 bases). Germline-derived CDR1 and CDR2 are MNHNS and SASEGT. This CDR3 contains 16 residues. The V end was cut by 5 bases, the J end by 2 bases, with 18 bases between. CDR3 residues: CASSPPTRGMNYGYTF. The CDR3 DNA sequence: TGTGCCAGCAGTCCGCCCACCAGGGGAATGAACTATGGCTACACCTTC.